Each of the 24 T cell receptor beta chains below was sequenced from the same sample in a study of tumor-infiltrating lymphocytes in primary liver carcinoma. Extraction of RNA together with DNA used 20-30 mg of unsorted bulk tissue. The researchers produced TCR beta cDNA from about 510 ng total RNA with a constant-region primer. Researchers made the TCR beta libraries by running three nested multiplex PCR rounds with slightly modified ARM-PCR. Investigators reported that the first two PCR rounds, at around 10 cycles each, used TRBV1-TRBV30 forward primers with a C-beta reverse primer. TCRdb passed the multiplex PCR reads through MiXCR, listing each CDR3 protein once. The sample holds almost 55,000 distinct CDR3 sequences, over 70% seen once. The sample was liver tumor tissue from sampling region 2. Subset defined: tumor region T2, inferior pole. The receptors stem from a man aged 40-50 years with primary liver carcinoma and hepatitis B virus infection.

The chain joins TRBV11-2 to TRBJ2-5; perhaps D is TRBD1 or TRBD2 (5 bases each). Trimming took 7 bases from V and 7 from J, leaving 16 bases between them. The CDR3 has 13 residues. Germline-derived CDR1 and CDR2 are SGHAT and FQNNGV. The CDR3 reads CASTLGKRGTQYF. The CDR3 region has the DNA TGTGCCAGCACCTTGGGGAAGAGGGGGACCCAGTACTTC.

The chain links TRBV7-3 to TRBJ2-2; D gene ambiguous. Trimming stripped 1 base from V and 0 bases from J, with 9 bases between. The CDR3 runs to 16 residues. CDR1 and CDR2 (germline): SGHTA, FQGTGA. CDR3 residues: CASSLRVSSNTGELFF. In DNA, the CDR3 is TGTGCCAGCAGCTTAAGGGTCAGCTCGAACACCGGGGAGCTGTTTTTT.

In nucleotides, the CDR3 is TGTGCCAGTAGTGAAATAACCAAGTACTTC. Residues: CASSEITKYF. V usage is TRBV6-6 and J usage is TRBJ2-5; no reliable D call. Trimming pared 9 bases from V and 12 bases from J, leaving 14 bases between. Germline lookup yields CDR1 MNHNY and CDR2 SVGAGI (reference sequence). This CDR3 region has 10 residues.

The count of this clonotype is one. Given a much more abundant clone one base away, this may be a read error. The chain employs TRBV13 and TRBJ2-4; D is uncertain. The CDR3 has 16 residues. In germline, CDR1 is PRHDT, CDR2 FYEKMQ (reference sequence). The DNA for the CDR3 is TGTGCCAACAGCTTAGTCCTGGGGATAGGCAAAAACATTCAGTACTTC. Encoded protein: CANSLVLGIGKNIQYF.

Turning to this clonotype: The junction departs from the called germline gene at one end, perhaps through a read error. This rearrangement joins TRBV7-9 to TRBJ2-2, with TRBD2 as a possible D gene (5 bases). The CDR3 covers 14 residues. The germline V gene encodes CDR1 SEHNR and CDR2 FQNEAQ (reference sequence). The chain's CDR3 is CPSSLEVNTGKLFF. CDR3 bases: TGTCCCAGCAGCTTAGAAGTGAACACCGGGAAGCTTTTTTTT.

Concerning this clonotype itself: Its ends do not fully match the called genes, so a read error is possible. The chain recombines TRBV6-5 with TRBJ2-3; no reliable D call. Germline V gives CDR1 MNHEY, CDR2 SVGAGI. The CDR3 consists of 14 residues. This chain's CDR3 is CASSYQTPSDTQFF. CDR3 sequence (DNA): TGTGCCAGCAGTTACCAAACTCCCTCAGATACGCAGTTTTTT.

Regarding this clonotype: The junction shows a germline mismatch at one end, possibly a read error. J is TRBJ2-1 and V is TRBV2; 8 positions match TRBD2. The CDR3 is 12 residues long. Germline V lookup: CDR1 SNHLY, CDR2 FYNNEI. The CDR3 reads CSSSGRGDEQFF. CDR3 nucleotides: TGTTCCAGCAGCGGGAGAGGTGATGAGCAGTTCTTC. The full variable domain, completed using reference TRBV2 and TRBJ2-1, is EPEVTQTPSHQVTQMGQEVILRCVPISNHLYFYWYRQILGQKVEFLVSFYNNEISEKSEIFDDQFSVERPDGSNFTLKIRSTKLEDSAMYFCSSSGRGDEQFFGPGTRLTVL.

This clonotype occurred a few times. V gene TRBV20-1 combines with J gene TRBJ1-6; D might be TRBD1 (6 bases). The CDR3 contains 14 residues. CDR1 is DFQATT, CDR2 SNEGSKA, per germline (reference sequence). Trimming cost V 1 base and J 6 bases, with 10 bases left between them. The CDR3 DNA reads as TGCAGTGCTAGAGCCGGGGACACTAATTCACCCCTCCACTTT. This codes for CSARAGDTNSPLHF.

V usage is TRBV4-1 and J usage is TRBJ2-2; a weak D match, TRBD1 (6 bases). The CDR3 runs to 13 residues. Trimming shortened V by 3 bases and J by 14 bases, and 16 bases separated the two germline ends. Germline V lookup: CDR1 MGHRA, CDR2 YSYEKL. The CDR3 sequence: CASSQSMDGGLFF. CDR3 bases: TGCGCCAGCAGCCAGAGTATGGATGGGGGCCTGTTTTTT.

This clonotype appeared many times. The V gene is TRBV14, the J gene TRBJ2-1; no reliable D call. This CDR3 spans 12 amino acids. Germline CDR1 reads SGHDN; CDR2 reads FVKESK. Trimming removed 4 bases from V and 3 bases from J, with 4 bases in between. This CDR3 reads CASSRFYNEQFF. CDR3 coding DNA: TGTGCCAGCAGCCGGTTCTACAATGAGCAGTTCTTC.

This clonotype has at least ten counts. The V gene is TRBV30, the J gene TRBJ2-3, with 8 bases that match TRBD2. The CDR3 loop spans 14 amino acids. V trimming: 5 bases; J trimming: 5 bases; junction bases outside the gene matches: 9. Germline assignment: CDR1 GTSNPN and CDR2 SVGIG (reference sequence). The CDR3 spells CAWLKAGAGDTQYF. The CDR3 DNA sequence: TGTGCCTGGCTCAAAGCGGGAGCCGGAGATACGCAGTATTTT.

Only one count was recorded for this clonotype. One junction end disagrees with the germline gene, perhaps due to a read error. CDR3 sequence (DNA): TGCGCCGGCAGCTACGGGGAGAACACTGAAGCTTCCTTT. Encoded protein: CAGSYGENTEASF. The V and J genes are TRBV4-1 and TRBJ1-1; D is ambiguous. There are 13 residues in the CDR3. Per germline, CDR1 MGHRA and CDR2 YSYEKL.

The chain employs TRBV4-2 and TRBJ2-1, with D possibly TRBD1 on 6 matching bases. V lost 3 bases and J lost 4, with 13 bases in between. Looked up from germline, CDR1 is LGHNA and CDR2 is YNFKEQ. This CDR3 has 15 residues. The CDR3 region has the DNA TGTGCCAGCAGCCAGGGGGCGGGCTCTTACAATGAGCAGTTCTTC. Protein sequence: CASSQGAGSYNEQFF.

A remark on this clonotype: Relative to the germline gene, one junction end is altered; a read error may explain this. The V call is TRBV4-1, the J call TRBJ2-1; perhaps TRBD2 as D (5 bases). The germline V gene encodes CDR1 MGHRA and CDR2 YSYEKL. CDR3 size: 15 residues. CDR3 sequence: CASNQVSSNSWEQFF. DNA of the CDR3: TGCGCCAGCAACCAAGTTTCTAGCAACTCATGGGAGCAGTTCTTC.

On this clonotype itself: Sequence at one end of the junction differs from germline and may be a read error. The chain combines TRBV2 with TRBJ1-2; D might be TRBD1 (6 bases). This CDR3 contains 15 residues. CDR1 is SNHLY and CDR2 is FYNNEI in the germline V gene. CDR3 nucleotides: TGTGCTAGCAGTCCCCGGTGGGGGGCAGGCTATGGCTACACCTTC. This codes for CASSPRWGAGYGYTF.

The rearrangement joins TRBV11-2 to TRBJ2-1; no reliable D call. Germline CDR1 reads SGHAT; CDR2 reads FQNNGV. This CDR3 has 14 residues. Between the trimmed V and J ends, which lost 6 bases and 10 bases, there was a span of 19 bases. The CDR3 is CASSSASPGNEQFF. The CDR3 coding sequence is TGTGCCAGCAGTTCGGCGAGCCCTGGGAACGAGCAGTTCTTC.

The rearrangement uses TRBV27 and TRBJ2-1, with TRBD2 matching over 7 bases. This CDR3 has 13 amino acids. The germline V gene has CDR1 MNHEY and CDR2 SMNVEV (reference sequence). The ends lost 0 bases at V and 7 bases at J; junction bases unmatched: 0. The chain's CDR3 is CASSLSGGNEQFF. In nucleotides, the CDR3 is TGTGCCAGCAGTTTATCGGGGGGGAATGAGCAGTTCTTC.

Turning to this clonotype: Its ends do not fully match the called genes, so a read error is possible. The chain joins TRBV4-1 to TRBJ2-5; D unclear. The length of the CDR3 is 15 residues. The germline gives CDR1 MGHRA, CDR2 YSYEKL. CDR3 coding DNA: TGCGCCAGCAGCCAAGAATTGGGCAAGGTAGAGGCCCAGTACTTC. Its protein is CASSQELGKVEAQYF.

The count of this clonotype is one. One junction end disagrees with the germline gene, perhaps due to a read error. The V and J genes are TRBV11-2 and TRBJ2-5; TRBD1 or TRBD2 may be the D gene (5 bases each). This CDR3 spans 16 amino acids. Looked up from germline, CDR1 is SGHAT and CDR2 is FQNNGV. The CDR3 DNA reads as TGTGCCAGCAGGTCCCGGGACCAGGCCCACCAAGAGACCCAGTACTTT. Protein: CASRSRDQAHQETQYF.

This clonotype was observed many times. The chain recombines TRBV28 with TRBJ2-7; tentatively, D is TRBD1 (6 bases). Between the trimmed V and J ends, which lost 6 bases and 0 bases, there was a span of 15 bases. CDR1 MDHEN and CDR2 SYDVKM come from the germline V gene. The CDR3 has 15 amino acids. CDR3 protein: CASSPGQLSSYEQYF. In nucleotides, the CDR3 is TGTGCCAGCAGCCCTGGACAGCTTAGCTCCTACGAGCAGTACTTC.

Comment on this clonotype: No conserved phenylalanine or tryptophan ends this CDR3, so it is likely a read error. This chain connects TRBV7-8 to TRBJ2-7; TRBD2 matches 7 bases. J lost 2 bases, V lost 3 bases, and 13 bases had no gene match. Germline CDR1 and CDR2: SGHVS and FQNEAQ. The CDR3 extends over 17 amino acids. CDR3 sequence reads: CASSLGPRWEGPYEQYL. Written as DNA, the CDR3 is TGTGCCAGCAGCTTGGGGCCGAGGTGGGAGGGTCCCTACGAGCAGTACTTA.

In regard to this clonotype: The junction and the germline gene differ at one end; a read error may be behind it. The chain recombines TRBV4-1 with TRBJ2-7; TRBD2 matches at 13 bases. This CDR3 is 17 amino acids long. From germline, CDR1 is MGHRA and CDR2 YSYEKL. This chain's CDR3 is CASSHRLAGGSGYEHYF. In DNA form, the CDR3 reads TGCGCCAGCAGCCATAGACTAGCGGGAGGCTCGGGCTACGAGCACTACTTC.

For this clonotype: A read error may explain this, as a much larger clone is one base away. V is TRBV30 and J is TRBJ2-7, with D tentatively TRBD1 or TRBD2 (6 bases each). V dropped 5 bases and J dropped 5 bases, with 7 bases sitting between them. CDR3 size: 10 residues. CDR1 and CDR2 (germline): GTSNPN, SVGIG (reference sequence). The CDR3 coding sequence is TGTGCCTGGGGGGGGCACGAGCAGTACTTC. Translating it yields CAWGGHEQYF. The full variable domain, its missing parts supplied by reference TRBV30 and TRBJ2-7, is SQTIHQWPATLVQPVGSPLSLECTVEGTSNPNLYWYRQAAGRGLQLLFYSVGIGQISSEVPQNLSASRPQDRQFILSSKKLLLSDSGFYLCAWGGHEQYFGPGTRLTVT.

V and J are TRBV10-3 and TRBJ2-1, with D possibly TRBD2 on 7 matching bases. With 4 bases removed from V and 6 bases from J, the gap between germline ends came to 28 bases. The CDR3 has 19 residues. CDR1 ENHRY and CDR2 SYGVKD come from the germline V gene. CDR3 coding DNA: TGTGCCATCAGTGTCGATGGGACATTTGGCGGGAGTGAGGTCAATGAGCAGTTCTTC. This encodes CAISVDGTFGGSEVNEQFF.